The clone carrying this T cell receptor (beta chain) was seen a handful of times. Its matching antigen is unknown. These data belong to a study of shared clonotypes between healthy human individuals. Whole-study results and caveats: A few donors had 5% to 6% of their naive CD4 clonotypes in common. Larger estimated richness was generally recorded for naive subsets relative to memory subsets.

Assay execution took place at the deep level. The data were produced by immunoSEQ multiplex PCR, yet TCRdb's version contains in-frame clones alone and is incomplete. The sample lists some 1.1 million clones; approximately 75% were seen once. V was pared by 7 bases and J by 4 bases, with 9 bases of the junction left unmatched. The germline gives CDR1 MNHNY, CDR2 SVGAGI (reference sequence). CDR3 length equals 14 residues. Sequencing input: memory CD4+ T cells from PBMCs. Subset described: CD45RA-negative fraction. The sequence came from a man between 18 and 29 years old in good health. Some clones in this sample may be carry-over from other donors' samples. The V gene is TRBV6-6, the J gene TRBJ2-7; the match to TRBD1 covers 8 bases. CDR3 coding DNA: TGTGCCAGCAAGCGTGGACAGGGAGGTTACGAGCAGTACTTC. It encodes CASKRGQGGYEQYF.